Presented here are 15 T cell receptor beta chains from one specimen sequenced in a study of post-analysis software for immune sequencing data. The study's findings and limits: With TRBV5-6, TRBV5-1 and TRBV20-1 included, about 5 TRBV segments were more frequent in patients than in controls.

Unique molecular identifiers tagged the TCR beta cDNA libraries. TCRdb re-called the PCR reads with MiXCR, one entry per CDR3 protein. The profile covers a few hundred thousand distinct CDR3 sequences, with 30% to 40% appearing a single time and approximately 7.7% taken by the ten largest. Their antigens remain unidentified. The specimen sequenced was blood. These TCRs come from a girl aged 2-10 years with multiple sclerosis.

This clonotype has just a few counts. This chain joins TRBV20-1 and TRBJ2-1; TRBD2 matches at 10 bases. The germline V gene has CDR1 DFQATT and CDR2 SNEGSKA (reference sequence). V was clipped by 2 bases and J by 5 bases; unmatched bases: 3. This CDR3 contains 14 residues. In DNA, the CDR3 is TGCAGTGCTAGACCCCTAGCGGGGGACAATGAGCAGTTCTTC. Translated, it gives CSARPLAGDNEQFF.

The gene calls are TRBV20-1 and TRBJ2-5; D perhaps matches TRBD2 (6 bases). Trimming took off 5 bases at V and 13 bases at J, with 35 bases between the two ends. The V gene's germline CDR1 is DFQATT and CDR2 SNEGSKA (reference sequence). The CDR3 is 17 amino acids. This CDR3 is CSARNSGTQSSKDKRYF. The CDR3 bases are TGCAGTGCTCGTAACTCCGGGACTCAAAGTAGTAAAGACAAACGGTACTTC.

The chain employs TRBV12-3 or TRBV12-4 and TRBJ1-2, with a weak D call TRBD1 (6 bases). V lost 0 bases, J lost 2 bases, and 13 bases lay in between. This CDR3 spans 16 amino acids. CDR3 sequence: CASSLANRARNYGYTF. CDR3 sequence (DNA): TGTGCCAGCAGTTTAGCCAACAGGGCCAGGAACTATGGCTACACCTTC.

This clonotype has only a few counts. This sequence joins TRBV7-9 and TRBJ1-6; no clear D gene. The CDR3 consists of 14 residues. Trimming took 5 bases from V and 10 from J, leaving 15 bases between them. Germline lookup yields CDR1 SEHNR and CDR2 FQNEAQ (reference sequence). CDR3 DNA: TGTGCCAGCAGCACCGACATGGCGGGCTCACCCCTCCACTTT. As protein: CASSTDMAGSPLHF.

A few counts support this clonotype. J is TRBJ1-1 and V is TRBV28; the match to TRBD1 covers 10 bases. The CDR3 runs to 14 residues. CDR1 is MDHEN, CDR2 SYDVKM, per germline. With V trimmed by 4 bases and J by 4 bases, 3 bases remained unmatched. The DNA of the CDR3 is TGTGCCAGCAGTTCGGGACAGGGGTTCACTGAAGCTTTCTTT. It encodes CASSSGQGFTEAFF. The full variable domain, with the rest looked up from reference TRBV28 and TRBJ1-1, is DVKVTQSSRYLVKRTGEKVFLECVQDMDHENMFWYRQDPGLGLRLIYFSYDVKMKEKGDIPEGYSVSREKKERFSLILESASTNQTSMYLCASSSGQGFTEAFFGQGTRLTVV.

Only a few counts were recorded for this clonotype. V and J are TRBV29-1 and TRBJ1-2; 7 bases line up with TRBD1. Unmatched junction bases numbered 7, after V lost 3 bases and J lost 0 bases. The CDR3 runs to 15 residues. CDR1 SQVTM and CDR2 ANQGSEA come from the germline V gene. CDR3 loop: CSVEPRDRANYGYTF. The CDR3 DNA sequence: TGCAGCGTTGAGCCCCGGGACAGAGCTAACTATGGCTACACCTTC. The entire variable domain, with the rest obtained from reference TRBV29-1 and TRBJ1-2, is as follows: SAVISQKPSRDICQRGTSLTIQCQVDSQVTMMFWYRQQPGQSLTLIATANQGSEATYESGFVIDKFPISRPNLTFSTLTVSNMSPEDSSIYLCSVEPRDRANYGYTFGSGTRLTVV.

The CDR3 spells CASSAPPTETQYF. CDR3 nucleotides: TGTGCCAGCAGCGCCCCCCCTACGGAGACCCAGTACTTC. This chain connects TRBV9 to TRBJ2-4, with unresolved D. The DNA end lines up better with TRBJ2-5; the J call may be wrong. This CDR3 region has 13 residues. Germline V gives CDR1 SGDLS, CDR2 YYNGEE.

This clonotype was recorded only once. V gene TRBV6-5 combines with J gene TRBJ1-1, with D tentatively TRBD1 (6 bases). The CDR3 has 14 residues. V dropped 6 bases and J dropped 0 bases, with 11 bases sitting between them. The germline V gene has CDR1 MNHEY and CDR2 SVGAGI. The CDR3 DNA is TGTGCCAGCAGACAGGGAGGAATGAACACTGAAGCTTTCTTT. Its translation: CASRQGGMNTEAFF.

A few counts support this clonotype. The chain combines TRBV6-1 with TRBJ2-4; D gene ambiguous. In germline, CDR1 is MNHNS, CDR2 SASEGT. V lost 10 bases, J lost 5 bases, and 15 bases lay in between. This CDR3 spans 13 amino acids. CDR3 residues: CATDRNRQNIQYF. In DNA form, the CDR3 reads TGTGCCACCGACCGGAACAGACAAAACATTCAGTACTTC.

This clonotype is a singleton in its sample. A single base separates this from a much larger clone, so it may be a read error. The DNA of the CDR3 is TGTGCCAGCTATCCGGGCCGCGGGGGGCGCACCTACGAGCAGTACTTC. This encodes CASYPGRGGRTYEQYF. This sequence joins TRBV6-5 and TRBJ2-7; TRBD2 matches 8 bases. Germline CDR1 MNHEY, CDR2 SVGAGI. Losses at the gene ends were 8 bases for V and 2 bases for J; bases not matched to a gene: 14. The CDR3 covers 16 residues.

In this sample, this clonotype turned up a few times. At one end the junction does not follow the germline gene, possibly because of a read error. This chain connects TRBV7-2 to TRBJ2-5; unclear D gene. This CDR3 spans 13 amino acids. CDR1 is SGHTA and CDR2 is FQGNSA in the germline V gene. The CDR3 spells CASSLRMEEAQYF. CDR3 coding DNA: TGTGCCAGCAGCTTAAGAATGGAAGAGGCCCAGTACTTC.

This clonotype was recorded many times. The gene calls are TRBV5-5 and TRBJ1-2, with 8 bases matching TRBD1. The CDR3 length is 16 residues. The trim removed 2 bases at V and 5 bases at J, leaving 11 bases unmatched. Germline loops: CDR1 SGHKS, CDR2 YYEKEE (reference sequence). The CDR3: CASSFGRTGGIYGYTF. As DNA, the CDR3 is TGTGCCAGCAGCTTTGGTCGTACAGGGGGGATTTATGGCTACACCTTC.

The chain links TRBV5-1 to TRBJ2-3, with no clear D. Trimming took 0 bases from V and 0 from J, leaving 11 bases between them. The germline CDR1 and CDR2 sequences are SGHRS and YFSETQ. The CDR3 runs 16 residues. DNA for the CDR3: TGCGCCAGCAGCTTGGGGTTTCAGCTCAGCACAGATACGCAGTATTTT. Its protein is CASSLGFQLSTDTQYF.

The chain is built from TRBV10-3 and TRBJ2-6, with 9 nucleotides matching TRBD1. V gave up 4 bases and J gave up 4 bases; unmatched junction bases: 8. Germline CDR1 reads ENHRY; CDR2 reads SYGVKD. The CDR3 totals 17 residues. CDR3 nucleotides: TGTGCCATCAGTGCAGGACAGGGGATGTCCGGGGCCAACGTCCTGACTTTC. Translating it yields CAISAGQGMSGANVLTF.

The chain is built from TRBV5-6 and TRBJ2-5; D might be TRBD1 (6 bases). Germline V lookup: CDR1 SGHDT, CDR2 YYEEEE. The ends were cut back, 6 bases at V and 2 bases at J, with 11 bases in the middle. The CDR3 consists of 13 residues. CDR3 DNA: TGTGCCAGCACCCGGGACACTCAAGAGACCCAGTACTTC. It encodes CASTRDTQETQYF.